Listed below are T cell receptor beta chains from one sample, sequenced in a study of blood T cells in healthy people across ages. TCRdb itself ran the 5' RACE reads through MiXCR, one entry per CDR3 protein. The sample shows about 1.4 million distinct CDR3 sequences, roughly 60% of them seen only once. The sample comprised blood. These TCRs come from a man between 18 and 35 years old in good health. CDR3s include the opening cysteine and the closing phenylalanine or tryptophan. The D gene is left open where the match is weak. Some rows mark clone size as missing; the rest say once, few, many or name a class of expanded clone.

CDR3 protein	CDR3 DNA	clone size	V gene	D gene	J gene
CASSLAKKGANANYGYTF	TGTGCCAGCAGCTTAGCCAAAAAGGGGGCAAATGCTAACTATGGCTACACCTTC	once	TRBV7-8	TRBD1	TRBJ1-2
CASSQETGAGAPYEQYF	TGCGCCAGCAGCCAAGAGACGGGGGCGGGAGCCCCCTACGAGCAGTACTTC	-	TRBV4-1	-	TRBJ2-7
CASRPAGQGLRGGYTF	TGCGCCAGCAGACCGGCAGGACAGGGGCTACGGGGGGGCTACACCTTC	-	TRBV4-3	TRBD1	TRBJ1-2
CASSFNRGVNYGYTF	TGTGCCAGCAGCTTCAACAGGGGGGTTAACTATGGCTACACCTTC	-	TRBV7-2	TRBD1	TRBJ1-2
CASSFPKGSGDRGSLQYF	TGTGCCAGCAGTTTTCCGAAAGGATCGGGGGACAGGGGTTCATTGCAGTACTTC	few	TRBV28	TRBD1	TRBJ2-7
CASSGHPEGPQHF	TGTGCCAGCAGTGGACATCCCGAGGGGCCCCAGCATTTT	few	TRBV12-3/TRBV12-4	-	TRBJ1-5
CSARGGITYNEQFF	TGCAGTGCTAGGGGTGGGATTACCTACAATGAGCAGTTCTTC	-	TRBV20-1	-	TRBJ2-1
CASKDKVEQYF	TGTGCCAGCAAGGATAAGGTCGAGCAGTACTTC	-	TRBV6-5	-	TRBJ2-7
CATSRDRKRKTNNEQFF	TGTGCCACCAGCAGAGATCGTAAGCGGAAGACGAATAATGAGCAGTTCTTC	once	TRBV15	-	TRBJ2-1
CASRDRGASDEQFF	TGTGCCAGCCGGGATCGGGGGGCAAGCGATGAGCAGTTCTTC	few	TRBV28	-	TRBJ2-1
CATSREAKHIQYF	TGTGCCACCAGCAGAGAGGCAAAACACATTCAGTACTTC	-	TRBV15	-	TRBJ2-4
CAGSQEQIAKNIQYF	TGTGCCGGCAGCCAGGAGCAGATAGCCAAAAACATTCAGTACTTC	-	TRBV7-2	-	TRBJ2-4
CASSEEVGPIYTF	TGTGCCAGCAGTGAAGAGGTGGGACCGATCTACACCTTC	-	TRBV6-1	-	TRBJ1-2
CASRPLSTDTQYF	TGTGCCAGCAGACCTCTGAGCACAGATACGCAGTATTTT	-	TRBV9	-	TRBJ2-3
CASSLRTAPSYNEQFF	TGCGCCAGCAGCTTACGGACCGCACCGTCCTACAATGAGCAGTTCTTC	-	TRBV5-1	-	TRBJ2-1
CASSQPPSGSDTQYF	TGCGCCAGCAGCCAGCCCCCTAGCGGGAGTGATACGCAGTATTTT	-	TRBV4-1	TRBD2	TRBJ2-3
CASSYGDRGYEQYF	TGTGCCAGCAGTTATGGGGACAGAGGATACGAGCAGTACTTC	few	TRBV11-2	TRBD1	TRBJ2-7
CASSLYTVGSYEQYF	TGTGCCAGCAGCTTGTACACGGTAGGGTCCTACGAGCAGTACTTC	few	TRBV7-2	-	TRBJ2-7
CASSYRGSLNTEAFF	TGTGCCAGCAGCTACCGCGGGAGCTTGAACACTGAAGCTTTCTTT	-	TRBV5-8	-	TRBJ1-1
CSVAGTEGGEQFF	TGCAGCGTTGCCGGGACTGAGGGAGGGGAGCAGTTCTTC	-	TRBV29-1	TRBD2	TRBJ2-1
CASSQVRTSGLWEQYF	TGTGCCAGCAGCCAAGTTCGGACTAGCGGTCTGTGGGAGCAGTACTTC	-	TRBV4-2	TRBD2	TRBJ2-7
CATAGGEGSPLHF	TGTGCCACCGCTGGGGGGGAAGGCTCACCCCTCCACTTT	-	TRBV6-5	-	TRBJ1-6
CASGKSSGANVLTF	TGTGCCAGCGGTAAAAGCTCTGGGGCCAACGTCCTGACTTTC	-	TRBV12-3/TRBV12-4	-	TRBJ2-6
CATSRGEDRDQQFF	TGTGCCACCAGCAGAGGAGAGGACAGGGATCAGCAGTTCTTC	-	TRBV15	TRBD1	TRBJ2-1
CSARETGTGRTEAFF	TGCAGTGCTAGAGAGACCGGGACAGGGCGAACTGAAGCTTTCTTT	few	TRBV20-1	TRBD1	TRBJ1-1
CASSFGTEISFRSYNEQFF	TGTGCCAGCAGCTTCGGGACAGAAATTTCTTTTCGCTCCTACAATGAGCAGTTCTTC	-	TRBV11-1	TRBD1	TRBJ2-1
CASSITTGTATYNEQFF	TGTGCCAGCAGCATCACCACCGGGACAGCTACCTACAATGAGCAGTTCTTC	-	TRBV7-9	TRBD1	TRBJ2-1
CTSSSDRDNEQFF	TGTACCAGCAGTTCGGACCGGGACAATGAGCAGTTCTTC	-	TRBV5-6	-	TRBJ2-1
CASSVSLAVTDTQYF	TGTGCCAGCAGTGTCTCCTTGGCGGTGACAGATACGCAGTATTTT	-	TRBV6-2/TRBV6-3	-	TRBJ2-3
CASSAPGTGIYNEQYF	TGCGCCAGCAGCGCACCCGGGACAGGGATCTACAATGAGCAGTACTTC	-	TRBV4-1	TRBD1	TRBJ2-7
CASSLNWARLQNEQFF	TGTGCCAGCAGCTTAAACTGGGCCAGGCTTCAAAATGAGCAGTTCTTC	-	TRBV7-9	-	TRBJ2-1
CASSLAGTSGRAPSYNEQFF	TGTGCCAGCAGCTTAGCGGGTACTAGCGGGAGGGCACCTTCCTACAATGAGCAGTTCTTC	-	TRBV7-8	TRBD2	TRBJ2-1
CASSKALGPQETQYF	TGCGCCAGCAGCAAAGCGCTGGGTCCCCAAGAGACCCAGTACTTC	-	TRBV5-1	-	TRBJ2-5
CASSLQVGVSHEQYF	TGCGCCAGCAGCCTACAGGTGGGGGTCTCTCACGAGCAGTACTTC	-	TRBV5-1	-	TRBJ2-7
CASMPASSYEQYF	TGTGCCAGCATGCCGGCCAGCTCCTACGAGCAGTACTTC	-	TRBV7-9	-	TRBJ2-7
CSVAFGDDYEQYF	TGCAGCGTTGCCTTTGGAGACGACTACGAGCAGTACTTC	few	TRBV29-1	-	TRBJ2-7
CASSSLTRTEQFF	TGTGCCAGCAGCTCCCTTACTAGAACTGAGCAGTTCTTC	-	TRBV7-2	-	TRBJ2-1
CSVEFPGGIMGDSTDTQYF	TGCAGCGTTGAATTCCCGGGAGGGATCATGGGCGATAGCACAGATACGCAGTATTTT	-	TRBV29-1	TRBD2	TRBJ2-3
CASSQEGGSTDTQYF	TGCGCCAGCAGCCAAGAAGGCGGTAGCACAGATACGCAGTATTTT	-	TRBV4-1	-	TRBJ2-3
CASSLSAGARETQYF	TGTGCCAGCAGCTTATCAGCGGGGGCGCGGGAGACCCAGTACTTC	once	TRBV11-2	TRBD2	TRBJ2-5
CASSLLQAPRNEQFF	TGCGCCAGCAGCTTGTTACAGGCGCCCAGGAATGAGCAGTTCTTC	-	TRBV5-1	-	TRBJ2-1
CASSGGPEQYF	TGTGCCAGCAGCGGGGGGCCAGAGCAGTACTTC	few	TRBV7-6	-	TRBJ2-5
CASRGSSSSPLHF	TGTGCCAGCAGGGGGTCATCAAGTTCACCCCTCCACTTT	-	TRBV2	-	TRBJ1-6
CASSLVAGGTNGYTF	TGTGCCAGCAGCTTAGTTGCAGGAGGCACGAATGGCTACACCTTC	few	TRBV7-9	-	TRBJ1-2
CASSWTGGSEQYF	TGTGCCAGCAGCTGGACAGGGGGCAGTGAGCAGTACTTC	-	TRBV7-6	TRBD1	TRBJ2-4
CASSLSLGNSPLHF	TGTGCCAGCAGTTTAAGCTTAGGAAATTCACCCCTCCACTTT	few	TRBV27	-	TRBJ1-6
CASSQEGTGGEKLFF	TGCGCCAGCAGCCAAGAAGGGACAGGGGGCGAAAAACTGTTTTTT	few	TRBV4-1	TRBD1	TRBJ1-4
CSARGIYRAGNTEAFF	TGCAGTGCTAGAGGAATTTACAGGGCTGGGAACACTGAAGCTTTCTTT	-	TRBV20-1	-	TRBJ1-1
CASSPRQGDGYTF	TGTGCCAGCAGTCCTCGACAGGGTGATGGCTACACCTTC	few	TRBV12-3/TRBV12-4	TRBD1	TRBJ1-2
CASRYQEPTDTQYF	TGTGCCAGCAGATATCAAGAACCGACAGATACGCAGTATTTT	-	TRBV6-5	-	TRBJ2-3
CSARDGLRSQETQYF	TGCAGTGCTAGAGATGGCCTTAGGTCCCAAGAGACCCAGTACTTC	-	TRBV20-1	-	TRBJ2-5
CSAREGAAGTQYF	TGCAGTGCTAGAGAAGGAGCGGCGGGGACCCAGTACTTC	-	TRBV20-1	-	TRBJ2-5
CASSLGQGVAEAFF	TGTGCCAGCAGCTTAGGTCAGGGGGTCGCTGAAGCTTTCTTT	-	TRBV7-9	TRBD1	TRBJ1-1
CASRDDRGYGYTF	TGTGCCAGCAGGGATGACAGGGGGTATGGCTACACCTTC	-	TRBV2	TRBD1	TRBJ1-2
CASTSTVRASYGCTF	TGTGCCAGCACCTCGACGGTTCGGGCTTCTTATGGCTGCACCTTC	-	TRBV25-1	-	TRBJ1-2
CASSLAETSTDTQYF	TGCGCCAGCAGCTTGGCTGAGACTTCTACAGATACGCAGTATTTT	-	TRBV5-1	-	TRBJ2-3
CASRPTGTYLETQYF	TGTGCCAGCAGACCAACCGGGACATATTTAGAGACCCAGTACTTC	-	TRBV5-5	-	TRBJ2-5
CASSSGAGGPYNEQFF	TGTGCCAGCAGCTCTGGGGCGGGAGGGCCATACAATGAGCAGTTCTTC	-	TRBV7-6	TRBD2	TRBJ2-1
CASRGTGAGVAQHF	TGTGCCAGCAGGGGGACAGGGGCGGGGGTTGCCCAGCATTTT	-	TRBV2	TRBD1	TRBJ1-5